This T cell receptor beta chain emerged from a study of blood T cell repertoires in COVID-19. Study as a whole: Samples representing acute and convalescent COVID-19 were sourced from the United States, Italy and Spain.

The authors' processing: Cell counts per sample came from amplifying reference gene primers. Sequencing was performed with immunoSEQ multiplex PCR; in TCRdb, only in-frame clones are kept and a portion is missing. That table supplies the V and J calls and clone size; D and trimming were determined from the DNA. The table lists around 42,000 clones, around 81% of them singletons. Sequenced sample: peripheral blood. The receptor was isolated from a woman older than 75 with acute or convalescent COVID-19.

The CDR3 region has the DNA TGTGCCATCAAGAGGGAGGTGGACACTGAAGCTTTCTTT. Translating it yields CAIKREVDTEAFF. V usage is TRBV10-3 and J usage is TRBJ1-1; D unresolved. Germline values: CDR1 ENHRY, CDR2 SYGVKD. This CDR3 is 13 amino acids long. V was pared by 7 bases and J by 3 bases, with 12 bases between.